Below are 29 T cell receptor beta chains sequenced from a single sample in a study of response to subunit inactivated influenza vaccine. Using its own MiXCR run on the RT-PCR reads, TCRdb lists one record per CDR3 protein. In the table there are 800,000 to 1,000,000 distinct CDR3 sequences, 21% of which are singletons. Sequenced here: PBMCs from blood, sampled approximately 5 days after vaccination. Every receptor here comes from a man aged 50-60 years who received an inactivated influenza vaccine.

The table lists this clonotype with a few counts. The chain employs TRBV12-3 or TRBV12-4 and TRBJ2-4; TRBD1 matches 10 bases. J lost 9 bases, V lost 7 bases, and 9 bases had no gene match. The length of the CDR3 is 14 residues. The DNA for the CDR3 is TGTGCCAGCACCCAGGACAGGGGGGGGGGCATTCAGTACTTC. Amino acid sequence: CASTQDRGGGIQYF.

This clonotype was seen only a few times. This rearrangement joins TRBV29-1 to TRBJ2-3; maybe TRBD2 (5 bases). The CDR3 runs 14 residues. The V end was cut by 0 bases, the J end by 6 bases, with 13 bases between. The germline CDR1 and CDR2 sequences are SQVTM and ANQGSEA. CDR3 sequence: CSVEELEVMDTQYF. CDR3 DNA sequence: TGCAGCGTTGAAGAGCTGGAGGTGATGGATACGCAGTATTTT.

Only a few counts were recorded for this clonotype. The V and J genes are TRBV6-5 and TRBJ2-7; either TRBD1 or TRBD2 may supply D (5 bases each). V was trimmed by 0 bases and J by 5 bases, leaving 11 bases between them. CDR3 length equals 14 residues. Germline CDR1 is MNHEY and CDR2 is SVGAGI. CDR3 bases: TGTGCCAGCAGTTACTCGATCAGGGACCACGAGCAGTACTTC. Amino acids: CASSYSIRDHEQYF.

This clonotype has a handful of counts. The rearrangement links TRBV15 to TRBJ2-7, with D possibly being TRBD1 or TRBD2 (6 bases each). Germline V gene lookup returns CDR1 LNHNV and CDR2 YYDKDF (reference sequence). Deletions cut 1 base from V and 3 bases from J, with 19 bases between. CDR3 length: 17 residues. The CDR3: CATSRGTGLRGLYEQYF. CDR3 coding DNA: TGTGCCACCAGCAGAGGGACGGGTCTCCGGGGGCTCTACGAGCAGTACTTC.

This clonotype was observed a few times. This chain uses TRBV24-1 with TRBJ1-5; tentative D call: TRBD1 (5 bases). Looked up from germline, CDR1 is KGHDR and CDR2 is SFDVKD. This CDR3 contains 14 residues. V was pared by 3 bases and J by 5 bases, with 10 bases between. DNA for the CDR3: TGTGCCACCAGTGATCGGGGGACCGATCAGCCCCAGCATTTT. Translated: CATSDRGTDQPQHF.

This clonotype was counted at least ten times. This chain joins TRBV6-2 or TRBV6-3 and TRBJ2-2, with unresolved D. CDR3 length: 13 residues. Germline loops: CDR1 MNHEY, CDR2 SVGEGT. The ends were cut back, 0 bases at V and 4 bases at J, with 3 bases in the middle. The CDR3 protein is CASSYSPTGELFF. CDR3 in DNA: TGTGCCAGCAGTTACTCGCCCACCGGGGAGCTGTTTTTT.

V and J are TRBV12-3 or TRBV12-4 and TRBJ1-6; D might be TRBD1 (5 bases). V dropped 3 bases and J dropped 0 bases, with 9 bases sitting between them. This CDR3 spans 16 amino acids. CDR3 loop: CASSFAGSSYNSPLHF. CDR3 coding DNA: TGTGCCAGCAGTTTTGCAGGGAGCTCCTATAATTCACCCCTCCACTTT.

This clonotype occurred a few times. The chain recombines TRBV5-1 with TRBJ1-2; 7 nucleotides agree with TRBD1. Trimming took 0 bases from V and 8 from J; bases not matched to a gene: 7. There are 14 residues in the CDR3. The germline V gene encodes CDR1 SGHRS and CDR2 YFSETQ. This chain's CDR3 is CASSLGITGEGYTF. The CDR3, as DNA: TGCGCCAGCAGCTTGGGAATTACAGGGGAGGGCTACACCTTC. Looking up the rest from reference TRBV5-1 and TRBJ1-2 gives the full variable domain: KAGVTQTPRYLIKTRGQQVTLSCSPISGHRSVSWYQQTPGQGLQFLFEYFSETQRNKGNFPGRFSGRQFSNSRSEMNVSTLELGDSALYLCASSLGITGEGYTFGSGTRLTVV.

This clonotype was detected only a few times. J is TRBJ2-3 and V is TRBV9, with D maybe TRBD2 (6 bases). Trimming removed 0 bases from V and 4 bases from J, with 12 bases in between. CDR3 length equals 15 residues. Germline CDR1 is SGDLS and CDR2 is YYNGEE. CDR3 coding DNA: TGTGCCAGCAGCGTAGCTGGAGGGCTCGCAGATACGCAGTATTTT. It is translated as CASSVAGGLADTQYF.

This sequence joins TRBV20-1 and TRBJ2-1, with D unresolved. Trimming cost V 0 bases and J 8 bases, with 8 bases left between them. CDR3 length equals 12 residues. Per germline, CDR1 DFQATT and CDR2 SNEGSKA (reference sequence). In nucleotides, the CDR3 is TGCAGTGCTAGAGATAGAGAGGATGAGCAGTTCTTC. This translates into CSARDREDEQFF.

This clonotype occurred many times. This chain joins TRBV3-1 and TRBJ2-5, with D perhaps matching TRBD2 (6 bases). Germline CDR1 reads LGHDT; CDR2 reads YNNKEL (reference sequence). The CDR3 covers 16 residues. V was trimmed by 0 bases and J by 2 bases, leaving 13 bases between them. CDR3 sequence (DNA): TGTGCCAGCAGCCAAGATATTGCGGGGATACAAGAGACCCAGTACTTC. Protein: CASSQDIAGIQETQYF.

This clonotype has a count of ten or more. This sequence joins TRBV29-1 and TRBJ2-7; 7 bases are a match to TRBD1. This CDR3 region has 14 residues. Germline V CDR1 and CDR2: SQVTM, ANQGSEA. With 3 bases clipped from V and 3 bases from J, the junction kept 8 bases outside the gene matches. The CDR3 DNA reads as TGCAGCGTTGAGGTTGACAGGGTCGGCTACGAGCAGTACTTC. This sequence encodes CSVEVDRVGYEQYF.

V and J are TRBV4-1 and TRBJ2-5, with unresolved D. CDR3 length: 16 amino acids. Trimming cost V 0 bases and J 0 bases, with 11 bases left between them. Germline CDR1 MGHRA, CDR2 YSYEKL. The CDR3 protein is CASSQDGQAYQETQYF. The CDR3 DNA sequence: TGCGCCAGCAGCCAAGATGGCCAGGCGTACCAAGAGACCCAGTACTTC.

V gene TRBV9 combines with J gene TRBJ2-7, with a tentative D call TRBD2 (6 bases). The germline gives CDR1 SGDLS, CDR2 YYNGEE. V was shortened by 3 bases and J by 9 bases, with 22 bases between the two germline ends. The CDR3 is made up of 15 amino acids. In DNA form, the CDR3 reads TGTGCCAGCAGCGACCCGGGGGACCCAGGGAAAAGGCAGTACTTC. Translated: CASSDPGDPGKRQYF.

The V gene is TRBV5-1, the J gene TRBJ2-7, with D unclear. The CDR3 is 13 amino acids. Trimming cost V 5 bases and J 3 bases, with 12 bases left between them. Germline-derived CDR1 and CDR2 are SGHRS and YFSETQ. CDR3 residues: CASRQDNRYEQYF. The CDR3, as DNA: TGCGCCAGCAGGCAAGACAACCGCTACGAGCAGTACTTC.

The genes are TRBV6-5 and TRBJ2-2; D is possibly TRBD2 (5 bases). Trimming removed 0 bases from V and 2 bases from J, with 7 bases in between. CDR3 length: 15 amino acids. Germline V gene lookup returns CDR1 MNHEY and CDR2 SVGAGI. The CDR3: CASSYSAGNTGELFF. CDR3 nucleotide sequence: TGTGCCAGCAGTTACTCGGCGGGTAACACCGGGGAGCTGTTTTTT.

This clonotype was counted a few times. The V and J genes are TRBV29-1 and TRBJ2-7; D may correspond to TRBD1 or TRBD2 (5 bases each). Trimming removed 6 bases from V and 3 bases from J, with 21 bases in between. Germline V gene data show CDR1 as SQVTM and CDR2 as ANQGSEA. The CDR3 length is 15 residues. For the CDR3, the DNA is TGCAGCGTCCTCTCCGGGACCGGCTCCTTCTACGAGCAGTACTTC. This codes for CSVLSGTGSFYEQYF.

This clonotype was observed many times. CDR3 nucleotides: TGTGCCAGCAGTTCGACCCCCGGGACAGGGTATGGCTACACCTTC. Translation: CASSSTPGTGYGYTF. The chain carries TRBV12-3 or TRBV12-4 and TRBJ1-2; 9 bases fit TRBD1. The CDR3 has 15 residues. V trimming: 4 bases; J trimming: 5 bases; junction bases outside the gene matches: 8.

The rearrangement uses TRBV29-1 and TRBJ2-1, with 9 bases fitting TRBD2. Trimming took 6 bases from V and 7 from J; bases not matched to a gene: 10. CDR3 size: 14 residues. Germline CDR1 is SQVTM and CDR2 is ANQGSEA. The CDR3 here is CSVDLAGRLNEQFF. The CDR3 nucleotides read TGCAGCGTGGACCTAGCGGGAAGACTTAATGAGCAGTTCTTC.

The chain carries TRBV20-1 and TRBJ2-3; D may be TRBD1 (5 bases). The CDR3 covers 14 residues. Germline CDR1 DFQATT, CDR2 SNEGSKA (reference sequence). The V gene lost 3 bases and the J gene lost 4 bases, with 14 bases spanning the gap. The CDR3, as DNA: TGCAGTGCTAGGCGACTCCCACAGGCAGATACGCAGTATTTT. This translates into CSARRLPQADTQYF.

The genes are TRBV28 and TRBJ2-3; 8 bases are shared with TRBD2. V trimming: 7 bases; J trimming: 5 bases; junction bases outside the gene matches: 11. Germline V lookup: CDR1 MDHEN, CDR2 SYDVKM. The length of the CDR3 is 15 residues. CDR3 coding DNA: TGTGCCAGCACCCCTCGGGGACTAGTTGAAGATACGCAGTATTTT. Residues: CASTPRGLVEDTQYF.

The chain employs TRBV6-6 and TRBJ1-6, with D possibly TRBD1 on 5 matching bases. V gave up 2 bases and J gave up 7 bases, with 6 bases separating them. This CDR3 has 13 residues. Germline CDR1 reads MNHNY; CDR2 reads SVGAGI (reference sequence). CDR3 nucleotide sequence: TGTGCCAGCAGTTACGGGGCGAATTCACCCCTCCACTTT. Translated, it gives CASSYGANSPLHF.

In this sample, this clonotype turned up a few times. V and J are TRBV7-9 and TRBJ2-5, with D possibly being TRBD2 (6 bases). Trimming removed 4 bases at V and 5 bases at J, with 17 bases between. There are 15 residues in the CDR3. Germline assignment: CDR1 SEHNR and CDR2 FQNEAQ (reference sequence). CDR3 sequence: CASSSSGTFWETQYF. The CDR3 DNA reads TGTGCCAGCAGCTCTTCCGGGACTTTCTGGGAGACCCAGTACTTC. Filled out from reference TRBV7-9 and TRBJ2-5, the complete variable domain reads DTGVSQNPRHKITKRGQNVTFRCDPISEHNRLYWYRQTLGQGPEFLTYFQNEAQLEKSRLLSDRFSAERPKGSFSTLEIQRTEQGDSAMYLCASSSSGTFWETQYFGPGTRLLVL.

The chain is built from TRBV5-1 and TRBJ1-2, with 11 bases lining up with TRBD1. Trimming cost V 4 bases and J 2 bases; bases outside gene matches: 10. The germline gives CDR1 SGHRS, CDR2 YFSETQ. The CDR3 totals 17 residues. The CDR3 reads CASSRGGTGGSNYGYTF. The CDR3 DNA sequence: TGCGCCAGCAGCCGCGGGGGGACAGGGGGTTCGAACTATGGCTACACCTTC.

CDR3 in DNA: TGCAGTGCGGACCTTGGACAGGGTGCAGAGACCCAGTACTTC. Its translation: CSADLGQGAETQYF. The chain is built from TRBV29-1 and TRBJ2-5; 8 bases align to TRBD1. CDR1 is SQVTM and CDR2 is ANQGSEA in the germline V gene. The CDR3 totals 14 residues.

V usage is TRBV11-1 and J usage is TRBJ2-2, with 15 bases fitting TRBD2. V shed 5 bases and J 3 bases; nucleotides not matched to a gene: 7. This CDR3 spans 18 amino acids. Germline V lookup: CDR1 SGHAT, CDR2 FQDESV (reference sequence). CDR3 residues: CASSEGLAGGHDTGELFF. The CDR3 coding sequence is TGTGCCAGCAGCGAGGGACTAGCGGGAGGCCACGACACCGGGGAGCTGTTTTTT.

This clonotype was recorded once. The gene calls are TRBV5-1 and TRBJ2-7; 10 bases agree with TRBD2. Germline V gene sequence: CDR1 SGHRS, CDR2 YFSETQ. Unmatched junction bases numbered 11, after V lost 4 bases and J lost 10 bases. CDR3 length: 14 amino acids. The CDR3 loop reads CASSAGLAERFQYF. The CDR3, as DNA: TGCGCCAGCAGCGCCGGACTAGCGGAGAGATTTCAGTACTTC.

About this clonotype itself: The junction and the germline gene differ at one end; a read error may be behind it. V gene TRBV7-9 combines with J gene TRBJ1-4; 8 bases map to TRBD1. This CDR3 is built from 15 residues. The germline V gene has CDR1 SEHNR and CDR2 FQNEAQ (reference sequence). This CDR3 is CASSLAAGGSEKLFF. The CDR3 region has the DNA TGTGCCAGCAGCTTAGCGGCAGGGGGCTCGGAAAAACTGTTTTTC.

This clonotype was seen more than once but under ten times. The chain is built from TRBV12-3 or TRBV12-4 and TRBJ2-7, with no clear D. This CDR3 contains 12 residues. V shed 3 bases and J shed 9 bases, with 12 bases lying between them. The CDR3 loop reads CASSLVGSRQYF. Here the CDR3 DNA reads TGTGCCAGCAGTTTGGTAGGGTCCCGGCAGTACTTC.